This record concerns one T cell receptor (beta chain) sequence. Its antigen remains unidentified. Base qualities are not provided; no much larger clone lies one nucleotide away. Each collaborating institution followed its own protocols to collect whole blood in K2EDTA tubes. For TCRbeta analysis, collaborator samples were shipped as frozen whole blood, as isolated PBMCs, or as DNA extracted from either sample type. Based on the germline V gene (reference sequence), the CDR1 and CDR2 sequences are LNHDA and SQIVND. Ends trimmed: V by 5 bases, J by 4 bases; bases unmatched to a gene: 3. The CDR3 runs 14 residues from the cysteine to the phenylalanine. CDR3 DNA only is kept here, 42 bases in frame from base 1. The immunoSEQ Assay, a bias-controlled multiplex PCR, was used to amplify TCRbeta CDR3 regions from genomic DNA. The paper's data handling went like this. Within the assay, amplification of reference gene primers was used to estimate how many nucleated cells each sample contained. Sequence reads were collapsed and filtered to measure the absolute abundance of every unique TCRbeta CDR3 rearrangement. For each sample, productive Simpson clonality was calculated by taking the square root of Simpson's diversity index across productive rearrangements. This immuneACCESS table, as held by TCRdb, lists in-frame sequences with V and J called but not all clones. Of the missing ones, under half trace to an unresolved V gene in checked studies; the others have no known cause. V and J calls and clone size are given by that table; D and trimming were obtained from the DNA. In all, the sample holds around 64,000 clones, and around 86% of those were seen once. The top ten clonotypes cover 1.5% to 2.5% of the sample.

The data are from a study of blood T cell repertoires in COVID-19 (dated by TCRdb to 2020 to 2022). For the wider study: Collaborator samples came from the United States, Italy and Spain and covered acute and convalescent phases of COVID-19. The material from the prospective study consisted of cDNA or gDNA derived from T cells, B-cell-depleted T cells, or PBMCs. The dataset comprised deeply sampled blood TCRbeta repertoires from subjects exposed to, actively infected with, or recovered from COVID-19. A freely available public database, intended as a resource for researchers studying the immune response to SARS-CoV-2, is where the repertoires were released. The samples were drawn from two sources: the first 160 participants of the ongoing ImmuneRACE study, and 950 to 1,500 subjects contributed by 6 global collaborators. The sample metadata nearly always contained a de-identified subject ID, COVID-19 status, age in years and sex. HLA class I and class II types, where available, came from metadata supplied by the sample provider rather than from assay-based typing. General findings and caveats noted by the study authors: How much clinical and demographic metadata was included differed by source and by participant, and the metadata was provided uncurated.

The clonotype was recovered from a man younger than 45 with acute or convalescent COVID-19. This chain joins TRBV19 to TRBJ1-5; TRBD1 matches 9 bases in the middle. Sequenced sample: peripheral blood. The DNA reads as follows: TGTGCCAGTAGTTCGACAGGGGGGAATCAGCCCCAGCATTTT. It encodes CASSSTGGNQPQHF.